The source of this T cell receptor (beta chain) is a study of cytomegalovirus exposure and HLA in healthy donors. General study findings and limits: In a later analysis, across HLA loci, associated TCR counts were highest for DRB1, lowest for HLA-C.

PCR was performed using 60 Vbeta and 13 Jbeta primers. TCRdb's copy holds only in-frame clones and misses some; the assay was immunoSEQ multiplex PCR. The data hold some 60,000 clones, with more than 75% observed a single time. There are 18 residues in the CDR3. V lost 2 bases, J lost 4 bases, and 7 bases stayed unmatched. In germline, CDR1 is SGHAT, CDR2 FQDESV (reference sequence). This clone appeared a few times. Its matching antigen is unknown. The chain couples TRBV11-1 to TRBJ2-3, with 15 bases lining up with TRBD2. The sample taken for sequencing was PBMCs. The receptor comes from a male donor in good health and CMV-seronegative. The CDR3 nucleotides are TGTGCCAGCAGCTTAATAACGGGACTAGCGGGGGGTCCAGATACGCAGTATTTT. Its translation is CASSLITGLAGGPDTQYF.